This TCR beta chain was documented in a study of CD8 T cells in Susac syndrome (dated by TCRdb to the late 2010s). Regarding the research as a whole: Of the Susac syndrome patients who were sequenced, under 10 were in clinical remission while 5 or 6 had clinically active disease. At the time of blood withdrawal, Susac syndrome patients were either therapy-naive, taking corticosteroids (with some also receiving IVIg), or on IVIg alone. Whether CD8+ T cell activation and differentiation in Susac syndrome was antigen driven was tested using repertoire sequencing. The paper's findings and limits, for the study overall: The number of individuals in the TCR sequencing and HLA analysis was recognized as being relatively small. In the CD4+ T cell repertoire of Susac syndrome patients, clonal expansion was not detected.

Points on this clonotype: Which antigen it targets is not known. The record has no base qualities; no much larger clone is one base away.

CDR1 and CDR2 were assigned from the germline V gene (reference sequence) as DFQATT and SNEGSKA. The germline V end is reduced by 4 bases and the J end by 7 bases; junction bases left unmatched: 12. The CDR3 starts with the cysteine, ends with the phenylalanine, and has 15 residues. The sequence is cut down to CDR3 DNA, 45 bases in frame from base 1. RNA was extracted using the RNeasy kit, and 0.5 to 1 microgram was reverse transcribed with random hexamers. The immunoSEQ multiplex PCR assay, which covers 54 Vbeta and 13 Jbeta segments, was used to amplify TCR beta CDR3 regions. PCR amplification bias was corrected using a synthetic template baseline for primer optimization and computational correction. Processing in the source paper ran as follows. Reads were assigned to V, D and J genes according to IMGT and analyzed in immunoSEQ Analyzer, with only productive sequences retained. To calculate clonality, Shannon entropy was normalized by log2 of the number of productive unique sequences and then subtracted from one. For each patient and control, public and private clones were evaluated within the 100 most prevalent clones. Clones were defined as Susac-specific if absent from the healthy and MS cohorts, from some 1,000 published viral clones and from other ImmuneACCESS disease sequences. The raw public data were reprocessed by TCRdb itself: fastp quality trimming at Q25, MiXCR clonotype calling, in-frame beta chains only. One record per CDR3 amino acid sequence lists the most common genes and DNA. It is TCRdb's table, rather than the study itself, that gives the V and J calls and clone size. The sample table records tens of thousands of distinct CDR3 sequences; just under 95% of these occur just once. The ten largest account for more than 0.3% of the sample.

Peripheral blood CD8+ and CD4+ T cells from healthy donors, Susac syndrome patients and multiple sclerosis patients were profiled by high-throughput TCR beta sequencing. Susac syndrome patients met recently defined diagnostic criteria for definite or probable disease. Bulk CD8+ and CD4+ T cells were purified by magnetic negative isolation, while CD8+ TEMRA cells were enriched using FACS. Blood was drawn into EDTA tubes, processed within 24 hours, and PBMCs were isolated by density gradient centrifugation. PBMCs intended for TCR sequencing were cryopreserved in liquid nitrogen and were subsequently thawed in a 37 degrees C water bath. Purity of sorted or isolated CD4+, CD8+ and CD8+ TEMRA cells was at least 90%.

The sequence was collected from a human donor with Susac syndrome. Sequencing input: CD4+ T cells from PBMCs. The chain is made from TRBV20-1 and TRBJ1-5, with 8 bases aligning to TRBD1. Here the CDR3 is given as CSATNLGQGRQPQHF. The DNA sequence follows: TGCAGTGCTACCAACCTAGGACAGGGTCGACAGCCCCAGCATTTT.